A single sample gave rise to the 32 T cell receptor beta chains below, sequenced in a study of OX40 agonist ivuxolimab in advanced cancers. Using immunoSEQ multiplex PCR, the repertoire was profiled, and TCRdb retains in-frame clones only, with some absent. This sample has about 70,000 clones, with roughly nine tenths found just once. The material was CD4+ or CD8+ T cells sorted from blood, obtained in a trial of the OX40 agonist ivuxolimab. These receptors originate from an adult with an advanced solid tumor such as melanoma, head and neck, liver or kidney cancer.

This clone was found once. The chain couples TRBV6-5 to TRBJ1-3; the D is unclear. Germline V gives CDR1 MNHEY, CDR2 SVGAGI. With 2 bases removed from V and 0 bases from J, the gap between germline ends came to 8 bases. This CDR3 is 15 amino acids long. CDR3 protein: CASSYALSSGNTIYF. The CDR3 region has the DNA TGTGCCAGCAGTTACGCGTTATCCTCTGGAAACACCATATATTTT.

The chain joins TRBV5-4 to TRBJ2-3; D might be TRBD2 (6 bases). Germline CDR1 and CDR2: SGHNT and YYREEE (reference sequence). The V end lost 3 bases, the J end lost 0 bases, and 11 bases lay between the germline ends. CDR3 length equals 15 residues. This chain's CDR3 is CASSSGLTSTDTQYF. CDR3 DNA sequence: TGTGCCAGCAGCTCGGGACTTACTAGCACAGATACGCAGTATTTT.

The CDR3 loop reads CASSLGPNSHEQFF. In DNA, the CDR3 is TGTGCCAGCAGCTTAGGGCCAAATAGCCATGAGCAGTTCTTC. The chain employs TRBV11-2 and TRBJ2-1; D unclear. Between the trimmed V and J ends, which lost 1 base and 8 bases, there was a span of 12 bases. The CDR3 is 14 residues long. Germline CDR1 reads SGHAT; CDR2 reads FQNNGV.

The chain carries TRBV5-1 and TRBJ2-7; 8 nucleotides line up with TRBD2. CDR3 length: 14 amino acids. Trimming took 2 bases from V and 0 from J; bases not matched to a gene: 1. Germline CDR1 SGHRS, CDR2 YFSETQ. The CDR3 bases are TGCGCCAGCAGCTTAAGCGGGAGCTCCTACGAGCAGTACTTC. Translating gives CASSLSGSSYEQYF.

The V and J genes are TRBV5-8 and TRBJ2-1; 7 positions agree with TRBD2. Unmatched junction bases numbered 13, after V lost 4 bases and J lost 6 bases. The length of the CDR3 is 16 residues. CDR1 and CDR2 from the germline V gene are SGHTS and YDEGEE. In nucleotides, the CDR3 is TGTGCCAGCAGCCCTCTGGGAGGGTCAACGAGCAATGAGCAGTTCTTC. Translated, it gives CASSPLGGSTSNEQFF.

Concerning this clone itself: Other DNA sequences in the same sample also yield this CDR3. The rearrangement links TRBV19 to TRBJ1-2; 8 nucleotides match TRBD1. The CDR3 contains 15 residues. The V gene end was trimmed by 3 bases and the J gene end by 0 bases; junction bases not matched to a gene: 3. Germline V gene data show CDR1 as LNHDA and CDR2 as SQIVND (reference sequence). CDR3 in amino acids: CASSIARGPNYGYTF. The CDR3 DNA is TGTGCCAGTAGTATCGCCAGGGGGCCTAACTATGGCTACACCTTC.

The chain links TRBV12-5 to TRBJ1-1, with D maybe TRBD1 (5 bases). There are 15 residues in the CDR3. V lost 3 bases and J lost 0, with 11 bases in between. Germline CDR1 reads LGHNT; CDR2 reads FRNRAP. This CDR3 is CASGFSGKMNTEAFF. The CDR3 DNA reads as TGTGCTAGTGGTTTTTCAGGGAAAATGAACACTGAAGCTTTCTTT.

The chain recombines TRBV2 with TRBJ1-5; D gene uncertain. The CDR3 loop spans 13 amino acids. CDR1 is SNHLY and CDR2 is FYNNEI in the germline V gene. Deletions cut 4 bases from V and 3 bases from J, with 7 bases between. The CDR3 DNA is TGTGCCAGCAGTGTCAGGTTCAATCAGCCCCAGCATTTT. This encodes CASSVRFNQPQHF.

This clone was recorded a few times. The V gene is TRBV7-2, the J gene TRBJ2-7; D may be TRBD2 (5 bases). V was cut by 8 bases and J by 5 bases, with 10 bases left in between. The CDR3 contains 11 residues. The germline V gene encodes CDR1 SGHTA and CDR2 FQGNSA. The DNA for the CDR3 is TGTGCCAGCGCTATGAGGGACGAGCAGTACTTC. Its translation: CASAMRDEQYF.

This clone has only a few counts. V usage is TRBV7-9 and J usage is TRBJ1-3; no clear D gene. Germline-derived CDR1 and CDR2 are SEHNR and FQNEAQ (reference sequence). The length of the CDR3 is 11 residues. V was cut by 4 bases and J by 2 bases, with 0 bases left in between. The CDR3, as DNA: TGTGCCAGCAGCTCTGGAAACACCATATATTTT. Protein product: CASSSGNTIYF.

The chain combines TRBV6-6 with TRBJ2-7; the D gene is possibly TRBD1 (6 bases). The CDR3 is 14 residues long. Trimming stripped 0 bases from V and 3 bases from J, with 9 bases between. CDR1 is MNHNY, CDR2 SVGAGI, per germline (reference sequence). The CDR3 spells CASSYSGQRYEQYF. The CDR3 DNA sequence: TGTGCCAGCAGTTACTCGGGACAACGCTACGAGCAGTACTTC.

J is TRBJ1-4 and V is TRBV7-9; D is undetermined. Deletions cut 3 bases from V and 1 base from J, with 9 bases between. The CDR3 runs 15 residues. Germline CDR1 is SEHNR and CDR2 is FQNEAQ (reference sequence). The CDR3 DNA sequence: TGTGCCAGCAGCTTGGCGACATTAACTAATGAAAAACTGTTTTTT. This gives the protein CASSLATLTNEKLFF.

The rearrangement joins TRBV10-3 to TRBJ2-1; 8 nucleotides agree with TRBD2. With V trimmed by 3 bases and J by 9 bases, 10 bases remained unmatched. CDR3 size: 15 residues. CDR1 and CDR2 from the germline V gene are ENHRY and SYGVKD. CDR3 protein: CAISEGLAGTIEQFF. The CDR3 DNA sequence: TGTGCCATCAGTGAAGGGCTAGCGGGTACAATTGAGCAGTTCTTC.

The rearrangement uses TRBV11-1 and TRBJ2-7; 11 bases fit TRBD1. Losses at the gene ends were 3 bases for V and 3 bases for J; bases not matched to a gene: 4. This CDR3 is built from 15 residues. The germline CDR1 and CDR2 sequences are SGHAT and FQDESV (reference sequence). The CDR3 DNA is TGTGCCAGCAGCTTCGGGACAGGGGGGCTCTACGAGCAGTACTTC. Protein sequence: CASSFGTGGLYEQYF.

The chain uses TRBV7-9 and TRBJ1-6; D is possibly TRBD1 (6 bases). The CDR3 loop spans 14 amino acids. Germline loops: CDR1 SEHNR, CDR2 FQNEAQ (reference sequence). Between the trimmed V and J ends, which lost 6 bases and 8 bases, there was a span of 14 bases. CDR3 nucleotides: TGTGCCAGCAGTCTTCAGGGGAAGGATTCACCCCTCCACTTT. Protein sequence: CASSLQGKDSPLHF.

The chain couples TRBV7-9 to TRBJ1-4; a weak D match, TRBD1 (5 bases). CDR1 and CDR2 (germline): SEHNR, FQNEAQ (reference sequence). The CDR3 contains 14 residues. V lost 5 bases and J lost 5, with 12 bases in between. For the CDR3, the DNA is TGTGCCAGCAGCGGGGGAAAAGGAAATGAAAAACTGTTTTTT. Amino acids: CASSGGKGNEKLFF.

The chain employs TRBV5-1 and TRBJ2-1; 8 bases fit TRBD2. The CDR3 spans 15 residues. CDR1 and CDR2 (germline): SGHRS, YFSETQ. V lost 1 base, J lost 1 base, and 1 base stayed unmatched. CDR3 in DNA: TGCGCCAGCAGCTTGCGGGAGGGGTCCTACAATGAGCAGTTCTTC. Encoded protein: CASSLREGSYNEQFF.

The chain is built from TRBV6-6 and TRBJ2-7; D is uncertain. The CDR3 covers 12 residues. Deletions cut 6 bases from V and 4 bases from J, with 10 bases between. The V gene's germline CDR1 is MNHNY and CDR2 SVGAGI (reference sequence). CDR3 in DNA: TGTGCCAGCAGCCGGACCTTTTACGAGCAGTACTTC. Its protein is CASSRTFYEQYF.

The rearrangement links TRBV18 to TRBJ1-5; D unclear. This CDR3 is 13 amino acids long. CDR1 is KGHSH, CDR2 LQKENI, per germline. The V end was cut by 3 bases, the J end by 8 bases, with 11 bases between. The CDR3 protein is CASSPLAGEPQHF. As DNA, the CDR3 is TGTGCCAGCTCACCGCTGGCCGGGGAGCCCCAGCATTTT.

This chain connects TRBV5-4 to TRBJ2-5; 7 bases are a match to TRBD2. Germline V gene data show CDR1 as SGHNT and CDR2 as YYREEE (reference sequence). Unmatched junction bases numbered 11, after V lost 4 bases and J lost 5 bases. The CDR3 extends over 15 amino acids. CDR3: CASSPYGGSSETQYF. For the CDR3, the DNA is TGTGCCAGCAGCCCCTATGGCGGGAGTTCGGAGACCCAGTACTTC.

The CDR3 coding sequence is TGCGCCAGCAACGGACAGGGGGCTAACGAGCAGTACTTC. The encoded protein is CASNGQGANEQYF. This chain links TRBV5-1 with TRBJ2-7, with 11 nucleotides matching TRBD1. Losses at the gene ends were 6 bases for V and 5 bases for J; bases not matched to a gene: 4. This CDR3 region has 13 residues. CDR1 is SGHRS, CDR2 YFSETQ, per germline.

The chain uses TRBV5-4 and TRBJ1-1; D remains ambiguous. This CDR3 contains 15 residues. The V gene lost 0 bases and the J gene lost 0 bases, with 9 bases spanning the gap. Looked up from germline, CDR1 is SGHNT and CDR2 is YYREEE (reference sequence). The CDR3 DNA reads TGTGCCAGCAGCTTGGCACAAAGTATGAACACTGAAGCTTTCTTT. Translation gives CASSLAQSMNTEAFF.

The genes are TRBV7-2 and TRBJ1-2, with a possible D match to TRBD1 (6 bases). Looked up from germline, CDR1 is SGHTA and CDR2 is FQGNSA. V was trimmed by 5 bases and J by 2 bases, leaving 9 bases between them. This CDR3 spans 13 amino acids. CDR3 sequence (DNA): TGTGCCAGCAGCCGGACAGTGAACTATGGCTACACCTTC. Translation: CASSRTVNYGYTF.

This sequence joins TRBV18 and TRBJ2-5; D remains unclear. Germline lookup yields CDR1 KGHSH and CDR2 LQKENI. Deletions cut 2 bases from V and 0 bases from J, with 13 bases between. The CDR3 runs 16 residues. The CDR3 DNA sequence: TGTGCCAGCTCACCAGGGTTAGGATCTAACCAAGAGACCCAGTACTTC. It is translated as CASSPGLGSNQETQYF.

CDR3 loop: CSAGGWYGYTF. CDR3 bases: TGCAGTGCCGGGGGGTGGTATGGCTACACCTTC. This chain connects TRBV20-1 to TRBJ1-2; D is possibly TRBD1 (5 bases). Trimming removed 6 bases at V and 5 bases at J, with 10 bases between. Germline CDR1 reads DFQATT; CDR2 reads SNEGSKA (reference sequence). The CDR3 loop spans 11 amino acids.

This chain connects TRBV27 to TRBJ2-3; D perhaps matches TRBD2 (5 bases). CDR3 length: 15 residues. Per the germline V gene, CDR1 is MNHEY and CDR2 is SMNVEV (reference sequence). Trimming removed 5 bases from V and 2 bases from J, with 14 bases in between. CDR3 nucleotides: TGTGCCAGCAGTACGCGGACGGGAAACACAGATACGCAGTATTTT. Protein sequence: CASSTRTGNTDTQYF.

The V and J genes are TRBV7-9 and TRBJ2-3, with 14 bases aligning to TRBD2. V was pared by 4 bases and J by 6 bases, with 6 bases of the junction left unmatched. The germline V gene encodes CDR1 SEHNR and CDR2 FQNEAQ (reference sequence). This CDR3 region has 16 residues. CDR3 in DNA: TGTGCCAGCAGCTCGACGGGACTAGCGGGGGCCGATACGCAGTATTTT. Amino acid sequence: CASSSTGLAGADTQYF.

V and J are TRBV6-6 and TRBJ1-5; 9 nucleotides match TRBD1. In germline, CDR1 is MNHNY, CDR2 SVGAGI (reference sequence). The CDR3 extends over 12 amino acids. With 6 bases clipped from V and 6 bases from J, the junction kept 0 bases outside the gene matches. The CDR3 sequence: CASRTGGQPQHF. CDR3 sequence (DNA): TGTGCCAGCAGGACAGGGGGTCAGCCCCAGCATTTT.

The rearrangement joins TRBV5-1 to TRBJ2-1; D remains ambiguous. The CDR3 is 12 amino acids. Trimming shortened V by 1 base and J by 7 bases, and 6 bases separated the two germline ends. Germline V gives CDR1 SGHRS, CDR2 YFSETQ. The CDR3 spells CASSLSVNEQFF. As DNA, the CDR3 is TGCGCCAGCAGCTTGAGCGTGAATGAGCAGTTCTTC.

V is TRBV7-9 and J is TRBJ2-5; possible D gene TRBD2, 6 bases. V gave up 5 bases and J gave up 2 bases, with 15 bases separating them. The CDR3 totals 15 residues. CDR1 is SEHNR and CDR2 is FQNEAQ in the germline V gene (reference sequence). CDR3 amino acids: CASSPIGGVQETQYF. CDR3 in DNA: TGTGCCAGCAGCCCGATCGGAGGGGTACAAGAGACCCAGTACTTC.

The V call is TRBV28, the J call TRBJ2-2, with D perhaps TRBD1 or TRBD2 (5 bases each). The CDR3 loop spans 15 amino acids. Per germline, CDR1 MDHEN and CDR2 SYDVKM. Trimming removed 6 bases from V and 4 bases from J, with 15 bases in between. Here the CDR3 reads CASSRWGAGTGELFF. CDR3 in DNA: TGTGCCAGCAGCCGGTGGGGCGCGGGCACCGGGGAGCTGTTTTTT.

The chain combines TRBV5-6 with TRBJ2-5; D is unclear. Trimming shortened V by 1 base and J by 5 bases, and 9 bases separated the two germline ends. This CDR3 is built from 13 residues. Germline V gene lookup returns CDR1 SGHDT and CDR2 YYEEEE. CDR3 protein: CASSLRVGETQYF. The DNA of the CDR3 is TGTGCCAGCAGCTTGAGGGTCGGGGAGACCCAGTACTTC.